This T cell receptor beta chain was identified during a study of Ad26.COV2.S vaccination and SARS-CoV-2 variants. Germline loops: CDR1 SGHNT, CDR2 YYREEE (reference sequence). The CDR3 spans 16 residues. V shed 3 bases and J 3 bases; nucleotides not matched to a gene: 8. Assay used: immunoSEQ multiplex PCR; TCRdb lists only in-frame clones, some missing. This table has approximately 340,000 clones, approximately 84% appearing once. Documented treatment: 15 to 20 received Ad26.COV2.S at low or high dose, single or two shots; 5 received placebo; per-sample allocation not given. The study sampled participants on day 63 after the first vaccine or placebo injection.

This chain uses TRBV5-4 with TRBJ2-7, with TRBD2 identical over 11 bases. Here the sequenced sample was peripheral blood, taken in a trial of Ad26.COV2.S vaccine versus placebo. The TCR was taken from a person between 18 and 60 years old who received the Ad26.COV2.S COVID-19 vaccine or a placebo. CDR3 residues: CASSSATSGIDYEQYF. CDR3 nucleotides: TGTGCCAGCAGCTCAGCGACTAGCGGGATAGACTACGAGCAGTACTTC.